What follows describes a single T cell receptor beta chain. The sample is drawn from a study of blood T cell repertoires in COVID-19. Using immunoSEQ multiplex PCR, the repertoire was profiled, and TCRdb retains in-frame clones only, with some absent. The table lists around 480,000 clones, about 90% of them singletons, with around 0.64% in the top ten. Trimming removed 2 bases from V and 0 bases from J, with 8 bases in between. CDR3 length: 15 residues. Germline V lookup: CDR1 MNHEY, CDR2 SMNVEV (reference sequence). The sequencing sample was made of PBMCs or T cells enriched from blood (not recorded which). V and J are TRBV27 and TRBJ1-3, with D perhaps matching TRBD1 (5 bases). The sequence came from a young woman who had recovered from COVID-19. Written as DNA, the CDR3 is TGTGCCAGCAGTTTAGGGGGGTCCTCTGGAAACACCATATATTTT. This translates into CASSLGGSSGNTIYF.